The next 4 T cell receptor beta chains were all read from a single sample in a study of beta chain features in type 1 diabetes. The investigators reverse transcribed all of the isolated RNA, so they sequenced expressed TCRB transcripts. Assay used: immunoSEQ multiplex PCR; TCRdb lists only in-frame clones, some missing. The sample holds almost 350,000 clones, around 19% seen once. The sample taken for sequencing was naive CD4+ T cells from blood. Receptors were obtained from a woman in her late teens or twenties in good health.

The chain links TRBV6-4 to TRBJ2-1; tentative D call: TRBD2 (5 bases). Germline CDR1 MRHNA, CDR2 SNTAGT. This CDR3 comprises 17 residues. Trimming cost V 3 bases and J 0 bases, with 15 bases left between them. CDR3 nucleotides: TGTGCCAGCAGTGAAAGGGAGATCCCTAGCTCCTACAATGAGCAGTTCTTC. It encodes CASSEREIPSSYNEQFF.

This chain links TRBV9 with TRBJ2-2, with TRBD2 identical over 8 bases. Looked up from germline, CDR1 is SGDLS and CDR2 is YYNGEE. The V segment lost 4 bases and the J segment 5 bases; nucleotides outside the gene matches: 10. The length of the CDR3 is 16 residues. CDR3 nucleotide sequence: TGTGCCAGCAGCTCCGGGACTAGGGGGGTGACCGGGGAGCTGTTTTTT. Protein sequence: CASSSGTRGVTGELFF.

This clone occurred a few times. CDR3 in amino acids: CASSAGPGQGLAKNIQYF. The CDR3 DNA follows: TGCGCCAGCAGCGCTGGCCCGGGACAGGGACTAGCCAAAAACATTCAGTACTTC. This rearrangement joins TRBV5-1 to TRBJ2-4; 9 nucleotides match TRBD1. V lost 4 bases to trimming and J lost 0 bases; unmatched junction nucleotides: 11. The germline gives CDR1 SGHRS, CDR2 YFSETQ. The CDR3 covers 18 residues.

This chain uses TRBV5-6 with TRBJ1-5; maybe TRBD1 (5 bases). Germline CDR1 and CDR2: SGHDT and YYEEEE. The CDR3 length is 16 residues. Trimming took off 1 base at V and 6 bases at J, with 17 bases between the two ends. This chain's CDR3 is CASSLFGVGGAQPQHF. CDR3 nucleotide sequence: TGTGCCAGCAGCTTGTTTGGAGTCGGAGGGGCTCAGCCCCAGCATTTT.